Shown below are 21 T cell receptor beta chains from a single sample sequenced in a study of patients and donors after allogeneic stem cell transplantation. Each CDR3 protein is one row after TCRdb ran MiXCR on the RT-PCR reads. The sample carries approximately 200,000 distinct CDR3 sequences, 41% recorded once. Sequencing was carried out using blood, either unsorted or a sorted T cell fraction (not recorded which). The origin of the receptors is a human donor who was either an allogeneic HSCT recipient or a stem cell or donor lymphocyte infusion donor (not recorded which). It is not recorded whose cells these are; they may come from a transplant donor.

V and J are TRBV15 and TRBJ1-2, with D possibly being TRBD1 (5 bases). The CDR3 is 15 amino acids. The germline gives CDR1 LNHNV, CDR2 YYDKDF (reference sequence). V was clipped by 0 bases and J by 5 bases, with 13 bases between them. The CDR3 region has the DNA TGTGCCACCAGCAGAGATTGGGGCTGGCTGTATGGCTACACCTTC. Translating it yields CATSRDWGWLYGYTF.

DNA for the CDR3: TGTGCCAGCAGTTTCGAGGGGATCGCCGGGGAGCTGTTTTTT. Its protein product is CASSFEGIAGELFF. This sequence joins TRBV28 and TRBJ2-2, with D tentatively TRBD1 or TRBD2 (5 bases each). The CDR3 has 14 residues. V was pared by 3 bases and J by 6 bases, with 11 bases between. Germline CDR1 MDHEN, CDR2 SYDVKM.

This clonotype came up a few times. The chain joins TRBV7-6 to TRBJ1-3; D not resolved. This CDR3 comprises 11 residues. V dropped 10 bases and J dropped 0 bases, with 4 bases sitting between them. CDR1 and CDR2 (germline): SGHVS, FNYEAQ. CDR3 loop: CATFSGNTIYF. The DNA for the CDR3 is TGTGCCACCTTCTCTGGAAACACCATATATTTT.

This clonotype was seen only a few times. The chain employs TRBV2 and TRBJ1-2, with D unclear. Trimming removed 0 bases at V and 4 bases at J, with 12 bases between. From germline, CDR1 is SNHLY and CDR2 FYNNEI. There are 15 residues in the CDR3. The CDR3 coding sequence is TGTGCCAGCAGTGAAGCCCATCTAGCCCTCTATGGCTACACCTTC. It is translated as CASSEAHLALYGYTF.

The chain uses TRBV29-1 and TRBJ1-2, with a possible D match to TRBD1 (5 bases). CDR1 and CDR2 from the germline V gene are SQVTM and ANQGSEA. This CDR3 spans 13 amino acids. The V and J ends lost 7 bases and 4 bases respectively, with 16 bases between them. The DNA for the CDR3 is TGCAGCGCCCTAGAGGGGCCATCCTATGGCTACACCTTC. Translated, it gives CSALEGPSYGYTF.

There are a few counts of this clonotype. The chain is built from TRBV4-3 and TRBJ2-7; D is ambiguous. Germline loops: CDR1 LGHNA, CDR2 YSLEER. V lost 0 bases, J lost 3 bases, and 18 bases lay in between. This CDR3 is built from 17 residues. The CDR3 spells CASSQEVAVTNYYEQYF. The CDR3 DNA reads TGCGCCAGCAGCCAAGAGGTCGCAGTCACCAATTACTACGAGCAGTACTTC.

This clonotype appeared a few times. The CDR3 spells CASSAEGQGNYEQYF. In DNA form, the CDR3 reads TGTGCCAGCAGTGCGGAGGGACAGGGGAACTACGAGCAGTACTTC. This sequence joins TRBV27 and TRBJ2-7; 10 bases are a match to TRBD1. The germline V gene has CDR1 MNHEY and CDR2 SMNVEV (reference sequence). The CDR3 loop spans 15 amino acids. The V segment lost 5 bases and the J segment 3 bases; nucleotides outside the gene matches: 7.

The V and J genes are TRBV9 and TRBJ1-6, with D possibly matching TRBD1 (5 bases). The CDR3 runs to 18 residues. The V and J ends lost 3 bases and 0 bases respectively, with 16 bases between them. Looked up from germline, CDR1 is SGDLS and CDR2 is YYNGEE. The CDR3 spells CASSEFGEGSSYNSPLHF. For the CDR3, the DNA is TGTGCCAGCAGCGAGTTTGGAGAGGGGAGCTCCTATAATTCACCCCTCCACTTT.

The chain joins TRBV5-1 to TRBJ2-3, with TRBD1 identical over 8 bases. CDR1 is SGHRS and CDR2 is YFSETQ in the germline V gene. The V and J ends lost 0 bases and 9 bases, in that order; junction bases with no gene match: 9. CDR3 length: 15 residues. DNA of the CDR3: TGCGCCAGCAGCTTGGAGGGACAGGTAGGGGGAACGCAGTATTTT. Amino acid sequence: CASSLEGQVGGTQYF.

The CDR3 region is CAVQGPNQPQHF. CDR3 coding DNA: TGTGCCGTACAGGGTCCCAATCAGCCCCAGCATTTT. The J gene is TRBJ1-5, the V gene TRBV6-6; possible D gene TRBD1, 6 bases. With 11 bases removed from V and 3 bases from J, the gap between germline ends came to 11 bases. The CDR3 totals 12 residues. Germline values: CDR1 MNHNY, CDR2 SVGAGI (reference sequence).

The CDR3 DNA reads as TGCGCCAGCAGCCAAGACAGTTTCAACGAGCAGTACTTC. Translating gives CASSQDSFNEQYF. The rearrangement links TRBV4-3 to TRBJ2-7, with D hard to call. CDR1 LGHNA and CDR2 YSLEER come from the germline V gene. V lost 0 bases to trimming and J lost 5 bases, with 8 bases between them. The CDR3 extends over 13 amino acids.

This clonotype occurred a few times. The rearrangement uses TRBV20-1 and TRBJ1-2, with unresolved D. Germline CDR1 is DFQATT and CDR2 is SNEGSKA (reference sequence). V was clipped by 8 bases and J by 2 bases, with 12 bases between them. The CDR3 extends over 12 amino acids. Here the CDR3 reads CSFGRVNYGYTF. The CDR3 DNA sequence: TGCAGTTTCGGACGGGTAAACTATGGCTACACCTTC.

This clonotype was seen a few times. The chain joins TRBV6-2 or TRBV6-3 to TRBJ1-1, with D possibly being TRBD1 (5 bases). Germline lookup yields CDR1 MNHEY and CDR2 SVGEGT. V dropped 5 bases and J dropped 3 bases, with 13 bases sitting between them. CDR3 length equals 14 residues. CDR3 coding DNA: TGTGCCAGCAGTACCCGGGACGGATACACTGAAGCTTTCTTT. Its protein is CASSTRDGYTEAFF.

The chain combines TRBV3-1 with TRBJ2-7; 7 bases line up with TRBD2. The CDR3 extends over 16 amino acids. The germline CDR1 and CDR2 sequences are LGHDT and YNNKEL (reference sequence). J gave up 2 bases and V 0 bases, and 7 bases lay outside the gene matches. CDR3 bases: TGTGCCAGCAGCCAAGATGGCGGGGGAACCCCCTACGAGCAGTACTTC. Protein sequence: CASSQDGGGTPYEQYF.

The chain combines TRBV5-1 with TRBJ2-5; 9 bases agree with TRBD1. Germline V gene sequence: CDR1 SGHRS, CDR2 YFSETQ. The ends lost 4 bases at V and 3 bases at J; junction bases unmatched: 10. This CDR3 is 16 amino acids long. This CDR3 reads CASSGDRERVEETQYF. The CDR3 DNA sequence: TGCGCCAGCAGCGGGGACAGGGAACGCGTCGAAGAGACCCAGTACTTC.

The CDR3 DNA follows: TGTGCCAGCAGTTACGCACAGGGAGGGGTAAACACCATATATTTT. Its protein is CASSYAQGGVNTIYF. The genes are TRBV6-5 and TRBJ1-3; D may be TRBD1 (6 bases). V was clipped by 2 bases and J by 6 bases, with 14 bases between them. CDR3 size: 15 residues. Germline values: CDR1 MNHEY, CDR2 SVGAGI.

V is TRBV3-1 and J is TRBJ2-2, with 7 bases lining up with TRBD2. Germline CDR1 is LGHDT and CDR2 is YNNKEL (reference sequence). CDR3 length equals 15 residues. Losses at the gene ends were 2 bases for V and 1 base for J; bases not matched to a gene: 1. The CDR3 DNA reads TGTGCCAGCAGCCAATCTAGCGGGAACACCGGGGAGCTGTTTTTT. It codes for CASSQSSGNTGELFF.

The sample holds a few counts of this clonotype. The V and J genes are TRBV6-5 and TRBJ1-5; maybe TRBD1 (6 bases). V dropped 8 bases and J dropped 9 bases, with 14 bases sitting between them. Germline V lookup: CDR1 MNHEY, CDR2 SVGAGI. The CDR3 has 12 amino acids. The DNA for the CDR3 is TGTGCCAGCTCGATAGCACAGGGGCCCCAGCATTTT. It codes for CASSIAQGPQHF.

The chain has TRBV3-1 and TRBJ2-1; the D is unclear. CDR1 is LGHDT and CDR2 is YNNKEL in the germline V gene (reference sequence). The CDR3 is 12 residues long. Trimming stripped 1 base from V and 9 bases from J, with 7 bases between. CDR3 loop: CASSQGSTEQFF. As DNA, the CDR3 is TGTGCCAGCAGCCAAGGGTCTACTGAGCAGTTCTTC.

This clonotype was seen more than once but under ten times. The rearrangement joins TRBV4-3 to TRBJ2-1, with 11 bases fitting TRBD2. The CDR3 is 16 residues long. Germline values: CDR1 LGHNA, CDR2 YSLEER. After removal of 0 bases from V and 8 bases from J, the junction contained 6 bases not matched to a gene. The CDR3 nucleotides are TGCGCCAGCAGCCAAGAGCTAGCGGGAGGTTGGGATGAGCAGTTCTTC. It yields the protein CASSQELAGGWDEQFF.

This clonotype occurred a few times. The V gene is TRBV9, the J gene TRBJ2-1; no definite D call. Trimming took 0 bases from V and 8 from J, leaving 15 bases between them. The CDR3 is 15 residues long. Germline assignment: CDR1 SGDLS and CDR2 YYNGEE. The CDR3 region is CASSVGSAPGDEQFF. Written as DNA, the CDR3 is TGTGCCAGCAGCGTAGGTTCAGCCCCCGGCGATGAGCAGTTCTTC.